This TCR beta chain came from a study of post-analysis software for immune sequencing data. Study overall: Patients had relapsing-remitting, secondary progressive or progressive-relapsing multiple sclerosis; some lacked subtype.

Study outcomes and limitations: Multiple sclerosis was associated with a significant reduction in normalized Chao1 diversity relative to controls. Co-batched samples clustered tightly together by F measure.

Sequencing libraries made from TCR beta cDNA carried unique molecular identifiers. Input of roughly 0.95 to 10 million T cells yielded some 500,000 cDNA molecules. One entry per CDR3 protein, called by TCRdb with MiXCR from the PCR reads. Of about 820,000 distinct CDR3 sequences in the sample, 53% were seen once. With respect to this clonotype: The target antigen is unknown.

The sample comprised blood. The origin of this receptor is a girl aged 10 to 17 with multiple sclerosis.

CDR3 nucleotides: TGTGCCAGCAGTTCTTACAGGGGAGCTAATGAAAAACTGTTTTTT. This codes for CASSSYRGANEKLFF. V is TRBV12-3 or TRBV12-4 and J is TRBJ1-4; 7 nucleotides align to TRBD1. This CDR3 contains 15 residues. V dropped 4 bases and J dropped 3; count of bases not matched to a gene: 5.